The subject of this entry is one T cell receptor beta chain. This sample is drawn from a study of CXCR3-negative and CXCR3-positive naive CD8 T cells. CDR1 and CDR2 from the germline V gene are SEHNR and FQNEAQ (reference sequence). The CDR3 sequence is 16 residues long. Libraries were UMI-labeled 5' RACE TRB cDNA. TCRdb re-called the 5' RACE reads and gives one entry per CDR3 protein, without DNA. With fewer than 90,000 distinct CDR3 sequences in the sample, the ten largest clones hold around 1.6%. The sequenced material came from naive CXCR3- CD8+ T cells from blood. Subset described: CD45RO-CCR7+CD27+CD95- naive CD8+ T cells lacking CXCR3 (TNR3-). The source is a human donor in good health. Some clones in this sample may be carry-over from other donors' samples. The chain is built from TRBV7-9 and TRBJ2-7; TCRdb calls TRBD2, which cannot be checked without DNA. The CDR3 protein is CASSPSSGVFSYEQYF. The variable domain in full, with the rest retrieved from reference TRBV7-9 and TRBJ2-7, is DTGVSQNPRHKITKRGQNVTFRCDPISEHNRLYWYRQTLGQGPEFLTYFQNEAQLEKSRLLSDRFSAERPKGSFSTLEIQRTEQGDSAMYLCASSPSSGVFSYEQYFGPGTRLTVT.